This TCR beta chain was observed in a study of blood T cell repertoires in COVID-19. Produced via immunoSEQ multiplex PCR; TCRdb's table is partial and in-frame only. The table includes approximately 260,000 clones, 82% detected once. Germline V gene lookup returns CDR1 MNHEY and CDR2 SMNVEV (reference sequence). This CDR3 spans 14 amino acids. V shed 7 bases, J shed 1 base, and the junction held 5 bases outside the gene matches. The sequencing sample was made of peripheral blood. This clonotype originated in a woman aged 55-69 years with active or convalescent COVID-19. The J gene is TRBJ2-3, the V gene TRBV27; 7 nucleotides line up with TRBD1. The CDR3 spells CASTRQGRTDTQYF. CDR3 coding DNA: TGTGCCAGCACCCGACAGGGCCGCACAGATACGCAGTATTTT.